The 20 T cell receptor beta chains reported below all come from one sample, sequenced in a study of response to subunit inactivated influenza vaccine. TCRdb independently ran MiXCR on the RT-PCR reads; one entry per CDR3 protein. The table lists hundreds of thousands of distinct CDR3 sequences, less than 10% of them singletons. Material: PBMCs from blood, obtained roughly 24 months after vaccination. These receptors originate from a man between 50 and 69 years old who received an inactivated influenza vaccine.

This clonotype appeared a few times. This sequence joins TRBV20-1 and TRBJ2-7, with 11 bases fitting TRBD2. Germline V gene lookup returns CDR1 DFQATT and CDR2 SNEGSKA (reference sequence). Germline trimming cut 4 bases from V and 1 base from J; bases unmatched to any gene: 3. This CDR3 is 14 amino acids long. This CDR3 reads CSATSSGRSYEQYF. CDR3 in DNA: TGCAGTGCTACCTCTAGCGGGAGGTCCTACGAGCAGTACTTC.

This clonotype was counted at least ten times. V usage is TRBV4-3 and J usage is TRBJ1-4; D is ambiguous. Germline V lookup: CDR1 LGHNA, CDR2 YSLEER. The CDR3 extends over 15 amino acids. V was pared by 1 base and J by 4 bases, with 10 bases between. For the CDR3, the DNA is TGCGCCAGCAGCCAAGGGTTGGCAGTTAATGAAAAACTGTTTTTT. Protein: CASSQGLAVNEKLFF.

In this sample, this clonotype turned up many times. The V and J genes are TRBV10-3 and TRBJ2-7, with 8 nucleotides matching TRBD1. The CDR3 is 14 residues long. V lost 6 bases and J lost 6; bases outside the gene matches: 10. Germline V gene sequence: CDR1 ENHRY, CDR2 SYGVKD. The CDR3 here is CAISPGTGAFEQYF. In nucleotides, the CDR3 is TGTGCCATCAGCCCCGGGACAGGAGCCTTCGAGCAGTACTTC.

This clonotype appeared a few times. The chain is built from TRBV7-2 and TRBJ2-2; 7 bases fit TRBD2. This CDR3 has 16 residues. V lost 5 bases, J lost 6 bases, and 12 bases stayed unmatched. Germline V gene sequence: CDR1 SGHTA, CDR2 FQGNSA. In DNA form, the CDR3 reads TGTGCCAGCAGCCTAGACGGGACTAATGAAGCCGGGGAGCTGTTTTTT. Its protein is CASSLDGTNEAGELFF. The variable domain in full, with the rest retrieved from reference TRBV7-2 and TRBJ2-2, is GAGVSQSPSNKVTEKGKDVELRCDPISGHTALYWYRQSLGQGLEFLIYFQGNSAPDKSGLPSDRFSAERTGGSVSTLTIQRTQQEDSAVYLCASSLDGTNEAGELFFGEGSRLTVL.

This clonotype was seen ten or more times. CDR3 in amino acids: CASSRINRDRNTEAFF. The CDR3 DNA reads as TGCGCCAGCAGCCGAATCAACCGGGACAGGAACACTGAAGCTTTCTTT. V is TRBV5-1 and J is TRBJ1-1, with TRBD1 matching over 7 bases. The V segment lost 4 bases and the J segment 1 base; nucleotides outside the gene matches: 10. This CDR3 region has 16 residues. Germline CDR1 reads SGHRS; CDR2 reads YFSETQ.

V usage is TRBV4-2 and J usage is TRBJ2-5; D is ambiguous. There are 14 residues in the CDR3. The germline V and J ends were trimmed by 2 bases and 5 bases, with 12 bases remaining between them. The germline V gene has CDR1 LGHNA and CDR2 YNFKEQ. The CDR3 DNA follows: TGTGCCAGCAGCCAACCGTTTGTAGGGGAGACCCAGTACTTC. As protein: CASSQPFVGETQYF.

In this sample, this clonotype turned up a few times. The chain has TRBV29-1 and TRBJ2-5; D could derive from TRBD1 or TRBD2 (5 bases each). The CDR3 consists of 13 residues. V was clipped by 6 bases and J by 4 bases, with 15 bases between them. CDR1 is SQVTM, CDR2 ANQGSEA, per germline. The CDR3 is CSVRAAGGETQYF. DNA for the CDR3: TGCAGCGTCCGGGCTGCTGGGGGAGAGACCCAGTACTTC.

This clonotype was observed many times. The rearrangement links TRBV6-1 to TRBJ2-7; the D call may be TRBD1 or TRBD2 (5 bases each). This CDR3 has 15 residues. Germline values: CDR1 MNHNS, CDR2 SASEGT. Deletions cut 6 bases from V and 6 bases from J, with 21 bases between. DNA for the CDR3: TGTGCCAGCAGCCCACCATTGGGGGTTGGTTCCGAGCAGTACTTC. Protein sequence: CASSPPLGVGSEQYF.

This clonotype was observed a few times. This chain uses TRBV11-1 with TRBJ1-4; possibly TRBD1 for D (6 bases). Between the trimmed V and J ends, which lost 4 bases and 7 bases, there was a span of 28 bases. This CDR3 has 19 residues. CDR1 and CDR2 (germline): SGHAT, FQDESV (reference sequence). The CDR3, as DNA: TGTGCCAGCAGCTCAGCGCGGACAGACATCATGTCTTCGGGTGAAAAACTGTTTTTT. Translated, it gives CASSSARTDIMSSGEKLFF.

This clonotype was found a few times. This rearrangement joins TRBV27 to TRBJ1-4, with TRBD1 matching over 8 bases. Germline V lookup: CDR1 MNHEY, CDR2 SMNVEV (reference sequence). J gave up 8 bases and V 3 bases, and 8 bases lay outside the gene matches. CDR3 length equals 15 residues. The CDR3 DNA reads as TGTGCCAGCAGTTTTTCATTTGACAGGGGAGAAAAACTGTTTTTT. The encoded protein is CASSFSFDRGEKLFF.

This clonotype turned up a few times. The chain uses TRBV7-3 and TRBJ2-3, with D possibly matching TRBD2 (5 bases). Trimming pared 3 bases from V and 4 bases from J, leaving 14 bases between. Per the germline V gene, CDR1 is SGHTA and CDR2 is FQGTGA. The CDR3 totals 15 residues. Here the CDR3 reads CASSFEGSGADTQYF. The DNA of the CDR3 is TGTGCCAGCAGCTTTGAAGGGAGTGGCGCAGATACGCAGTATTTT.

CDR3 DNA sequence: TGTGCCAGTACAGCTTGGTCTTCTCTAGGCTATGGCTACACCTTC. It translates to CASTAWSSLGYGYTF. The chain links TRBV5-8 to TRBJ1-2; D is unresolved. Germline V gene lookup returns CDR1 SGHTS and CDR2 YDEGEE. CDR3 length: 15 amino acids. V gave up 8 bases and J gave up 4 bases, with 21 bases separating them.

The sample holds many counts of this clonotype. The chain couples TRBV29-1 to TRBJ2-2; a possible D gene is TRBD1 (5 bases). Trimming shortened V by 4 bases and J by 1 base, and 7 bases separated the two germline ends. CDR1 is SQVTM, CDR2 ANQGSEA, per germline. The CDR3 extends over 13 amino acids. CDR3 DNA sequence: TGCAGCGTTGGAAGGGGGAACACCGGGGAGCTGTTTTTT. Translation gives CSVGRGNTGELFF.

The chain uses TRBV3-1 and TRBJ1-1, with a possible D match to TRBD1 (5 bases). Germline CDR1 LGHDT, CDR2 YNNKEL (reference sequence). The ends were cut back, 0 bases at V and 4 bases at J, with 15 bases in the middle. The CDR3 is 16 amino acids. Here the CDR3 DNA reads TGTGCCAGCAGCCAAGAGGGGAGGGGCCTGATCACTGAAGCTTTCTTT. This encodes CASSQEGRGLITEAFF. Filled out from reference TRBV3-1 and TRBJ1-1, the complete variable domain reads DTAVSQTPKYLVTQMGNDKSIKCEQNLGHDTMYWYKQDSKKFLKIMFSYNNKELIINETVPNRFSPKSPDKAHLNLHINSLELGDSAVYFCASSQEGRGLITEAFFGQGTRLTVV.

A few counts support this clonotype. The chain couples TRBV5-1 to TRBJ2-3; 10 positions match TRBD1. Per germline, CDR1 SGHRS and CDR2 YFSETQ. The CDR3 extends over 16 amino acids. V lost 2 bases and J lost 6; bases outside the gene matches: 9. The CDR3 nucleotides are TGCGCCAGCAGCTTATGGGGGGACAGGGGCTATGATACGCAGTATTTT. This sequence encodes CASSLWGDRGYDTQYF.

The genes are TRBV9 and TRBJ1-6; possibly TRBD1 for D (5 bases). This CDR3 region has 15 residues. Trimming removed 0 bases from V and 9 bases from J, with 13 bases in between. Germline values: CDR1 SGDLS, CDR2 YYNGEE. This chain's CDR3 is CASSVGGLGVSPLHF. The CDR3 bases are TGTGCCAGCAGCGTAGGTGGCCTGGGGGTTTCACCCCTCCACTTT.

The rearrangement uses TRBV4-2 and TRBJ1-4; tentative D call: TRBD1 (6 bases). Germline CDR1 is LGHNA and CDR2 is YNFKEQ. This CDR3 region has 15 residues. The ends were cut back, 2 bases at V and 5 bases at J, with 12 bases in the middle. Here the CDR3 DNA reads TGTGCCAGCAGCCAACAGGGACACCTAAATGAAAAACTGTTTTTT. Protein product: CASSQQGHLNEKLFF.

Only a few counts were recorded for this clonotype. The rearrangement joins TRBV6-1 to TRBJ1-2, with 9 positions matching TRBD1. Per the germline V gene, CDR1 is MNHNS and CDR2 is SASEGT. V dropped 8 bases and J dropped 5; count of bases not matched to a gene: 9. The CDR3 extends over 14 amino acids. CDR3 in DNA: TGTGCCAGCTACCCGGCCGGGACAGGGTATGGCTACACCTTC. Translation gives CASYPAGTGYGYTF.

At least ten counts were recorded for this clonotype. This chain joins TRBV20-1 and TRBJ1-1; no definite D call. V dropped 3 bases and J dropped 1 base, with 15 bases sitting between them. The length of the CDR3 is 15 residues. Germline CDR1 reads DFQATT; CDR2 reads SNEGSKA (reference sequence). The CDR3 reads CSASQLGSKNTEAFF. CDR3 bases: TGCAGTGCTAGTCAACTCGGAAGCAAGAACACTGAAGCTTTCTTT.

A few counts support this clonotype. The V gene is TRBV20-1, the J gene TRBJ1-5; tentatively, D is TRBD1 (6 bases). The germline V and J ends were trimmed by 3 bases and 2 bases, with 8 bases remaining between them. This CDR3 has 13 amino acids. Per germline, CDR1 DFQATT and CDR2 SNEGSKA (reference sequence). The CDR3 is CSASRTGNQPQHF. Here the CDR3 DNA reads TGCAGTGCTAGTAGGACAGGCAATCAGCCCCAGCATTTT.